Reported below is one T cell receptor (beta chain). Its antigen remains undetermined. No base qualities exist here, and no much larger clone lies one base off it. The entry originates in a study of PD-1 blockade in mismatch repair-deficient tumors (dated by TCRdb to 2015 to 2018). Describing the broader study: Between late 2013 and late 2016, the trial enrolled about 78 consecutive patients with more than nine types of mismatch repair-deficient cancer, all of whom had received prior treatment and were progressing. Tumor-associated T cell clones were tracked in the peripheral blood of patients responding to PD-1 blockade by deep sequencing of TCR CDR3 regions.

The method behind the library was the immunoSEQ multiplex PCR assay. TCRdb mirrors the immuneACCESS table, restricted to in-frame sequences. Some clones are absent from its copies; in checked studies, under half trace to an unresolved V gene, and the reason for the others is unknown. The table for this sample lists roughly 80,000 clones; more than 65% of them were counted only once. The ten most abundant clones make up approximately 2.7% of the sample. What the study reported, not specific to this receptor: Tumor-resident clones, often undetectable in blood before treatment, expanded rapidly after pembrolizumab and then contracted, generally before radiologic responses.

Sample time point, as interpreted from the label and publication: peripheral blood 12 weeks after first pembrolizumab dose. For each enrolled patient, mismatch repair deficiency was established using either polymerase chain reaction or immunohistochemistry. TCR sequencing was performed for a few patients who responded to pembrolizumab therapy. The phase II trial prospectively evaluated PD-1 blockade with pembrolizumab in advanced mismatch repair-deficient cancers, independent of tissue of origin. Peripheral blood T cell samples were gathered serially, both before PD-1 blockade started and at multiple time points afterward. Blood sampling times were reported as weeks after the first pembrolizumab dose. Trimming removed 2 bases from V and 5 bases from J; the gene matches leave 11 bases unexplained. The CDR3, cysteine through phenylalanine, is 17 amino acids long. Here the CDR3 DNA is all that survives: 51 bases in frame from base 1. CDR1 and CDR2 are read off the germline V gene as SGHTA and FQGNSA.

The sequence was collected from an adult with mismatch repair-deficient cancer. The V and J genes are TRBV7-2 and TRBJ2-1; 8 bases in between match TRBD2. Sequenced here: peripheral blood, sampled 12 weeks after starting pembrolizumab. The CDR3 corresponds to CASSLRKGLDPDNEQFF. The nucleotide sequence is TGTGCCAGCAGCTTAAGAAAGGGACTAGATCCCGACAATGAGCAGTTCTTC.